This TCR beta chain comes out of a study of blood T cell repertoires in COVID-19. Study as a whole: Acute and convalescent COVID-19 specimens originated in the United States, Italy and Spain. From T cells, B-cell-depleted T cells, or PBMCs came the material, which was cDNA or gDNA.

As handled by the study authors: Nucleated cell number was recorded as an estimate derived from reference gene primer amplification. Sequencing used immunoSEQ multiplex PCR; TCRdb keeps in-frame clones, though not all of them. The V and J calls and clone size come from that table; D and trimming were worked out from the DNA. The sample has 95,000 to 100,000 clones, more than 70% seen once. In germline, CDR1 is LNHDA, CDR2 SQIVND (reference sequence). CDR3 length: 14 amino acids. V shed 5 bases, J shed 5 bases, and the junction held 3 bases outside the gene matches. The sample taken for sequencing was peripheral blood. The V and J genes are TRBV19 and TRBJ1-4; TRBD1 matches 9 bases. The clonotype comes from a woman aged 25-40 years with acute or convalescent COVID-19. The CDR3 DNA sequence: TGTGCCAGTAGTTACGGGACAGGGAATGAAAAACTGTTTTTT. Protein product: CASSYGTGNEKLFF. The variable domain in full, completed from reference TRBV19 and TRBJ1-4, reads DGGITQSPKYLFRKEGQNVTLSCEQNLNHDAMYWYRQDPGQGLRLIYYSQIVNDFQKGDIAEGYSVSREKKESFPLTVTSAQKNPTAFYLCASSYGTGNEKLFFGSGTQLSVL.